This TCR beta chain was captured in a study of shared clonotypes between healthy human individuals. The CDR3 is 15 residues long. CDR1 and CDR2 (germline): LNHDA, SQIVND (reference sequence). V lost 1 base and J 3 bases, leaving 10 bases between the germline ends. Repertoires were generated with immunoSEQ multiplex PCR, while TCRdb's copy carries only in-frame clones and drops some. This table holds over 2 million clones, around 93% found once. The clonotype originates from a man between 18 and 29 years old in good health. Some clones in this sample may be carry-over from other donors' samples. The chain combines TRBV19 with TRBJ1-5, with D uncertain. Sequencing input: naive CD4+ T cells from PBMCs. Subset: CD45RA+ positively selected. The CDR3 sequence: CASSIAWGDNQPQHF. CDR3 in DNA: TGTGCCAGTAGTATAGCCTGGGGTGACAATCAGCCCCAGCATTTT.